The 19 T cell receptor beta chains listed next were all sequenced from one sample in a study of chemoradiotherapy in HPV16-positive cancers. Produced via immunoSEQ multiplex PCR; TCRdb's table is partial and in-frame only. The sample shows about 36,000 clones, around 92% of them seen only once. Sequencing used blood, obtained from a patient who underwent chemoradiotherapy. The origin of the receptors is a human donor with HPV-associated anogenital cancer.

A few counts support this clone. The chain uses TRBV19 and TRBJ2-2; 9 bases are shared with TRBD1. The V and J ends lost 10 bases and 5 bases, in that order; junction bases with no gene match: 14. Germline lookup yields CDR1 LNHDA and CDR2 SQIVND (reference sequence). CDR3 length: 16 residues. The CDR3 DNA follows: TGTGCCACCCGGGCTTTGACAGGGGGAGATACCGGGGAGCTGTTTTTT. This gives the protein CATRALTGGDTGELFF.

This chain connects TRBV4-2 to TRBJ2-5, with 7 positions matching TRBD2. The CDR3 covers 16 residues. CDR1 is LGHNA and CDR2 is YNFKEQ in the germline V gene. V shed 1 base and J 1 base; nucleotides not matched to a gene: 6. Here the CDR3 reads CASSQVSSGTQETQYF. For the CDR3, the DNA is TGTGCCAGCAGCCAAGTTTCTAGCGGTACCCAAGAGACCCAGTACTTC.

J is TRBJ1-4 and V is TRBV2; possible D gene TRBD1, 6 bases. This CDR3 is 14 amino acids long. The V end was cut by 8 bases, the J end by 8 bases, with 18 bases between. Per the germline V gene, CDR1 is SNHLY and CDR2 is FYNNEI. The CDR3 DNA sequence: TGTGCCAGCGAAATGGAGGGGGTTGGGGAAAAACTGTTTTTT. Protein: CASEMEGVGEKLFF.

V gene TRBV19 combines with J gene TRBJ1-5; D is unclear. Germline-derived CDR1 and CDR2 are LNHDA and SQIVND (reference sequence). The V end lost 3 bases, the J end lost 7 bases, and 10 bases lay between the germline ends. This CDR3 has 13 amino acids. The DNA of the CDR3 is TGTGCCAGTAGTATCGAAGGGTTCCAGCCCCAGCATTTT. This gives the protein CASSIEGFQPQHF.

The chain has TRBV5-6 and TRBJ1-1, with D perhaps matching TRBD1 (5 bases). V was cut by 0 bases and J by 2 bases, with 11 bases left in between. Germline CDR1 is SGHDT and CDR2 is YYEEEE. The CDR3 loop spans 15 amino acids. This CDR3 is CASSLAATVNTEAFF. CDR3 DNA sequence: TGTGCCAGCAGCTTGGCCGCGACAGTTAACACTGAAGCTTTCTTT.

The V call is TRBV11-2, the J call TRBJ1-6, with TRBD1 as a possible D gene (6 bases). Germline V CDR1 and CDR2: SGHAT, FQNNGV. Trimming took 5 bases from V and 8 from J, leaving 19 bases between them. This CDR3 contains 16 residues. CDR3 protein: CASSPLAGGQDSPLHF. CDR3 DNA: TGTGCCAGCAGCCCGTTGGCTGGGGGGCAGGATTCACCCCTCCACTTT.

This clone was recorded once. The chain links TRBV4-1 to TRBJ2-7; a weak D match, TRBD2 (6 bases). V gave up 4 bases and J gave up 2 bases, with 12 bases separating them. The CDR3 extends over 14 amino acids. Germline V gene sequence: CDR1 MGHRA, CDR2 YSYEKL. DNA for the CDR3: TGCGCCAGCAGCCCTAGGGCGGGGACCTACGAGCAGTACTTC. Residues: CASSPRAGTYEQYF.

The V gene is TRBV5-1, the J gene TRBJ2-5; 7 positions agree with TRBD1. The CDR3 loop spans 16 amino acids. CDR1 is SGHRS, CDR2 YFSETQ, per germline. V lost 4 bases, J lost 5 bases, and 14 bases stayed unmatched. The CDR3 coding sequence is TGCGCCAGCAGCATAAACGGACAGGCCGTCCCGGAGACCCAGTACTTC. It codes for CASSINGQAVPETQYF.

The chain has TRBV30 and TRBJ1-1; the D is unclear. The CDR3 extends over 14 amino acids. Germline CDR1 and CDR2: GTSNPN and SVGIG (reference sequence). Trimming removed 3 bases from V and 3 bases from J, with 14 bases in between. CDR3 DNA: TGTGCCTGGAGACAAGGGTTTTTGTACACTGAAGCTTTCTTT. Residues: CAWRQGFLYTEAFF.

The rearrangement joins TRBV19 to TRBJ1-5; the D gene is possibly TRBD1 (5 bases). In germline, CDR1 is LNHDA, CDR2 SQIVND (reference sequence). V lost 5 bases to trimming and J lost 0 bases, with 23 bases between them. This CDR3 contains 19 residues. CDR3 in DNA: TGTGCCAGTAGTCCCCGGGTTTGGCTCAGGGACCATAGCAATCAGCCCCAGCATTTT. This translates into CASSPRVWLRDHSNQPQHF.

The chain carries TRBV9 and TRBJ1-5; unclear D gene. Germline assignment: CDR1 SGDLS and CDR2 YYNGEE. The CDR3 runs 14 residues. Between the trimmed V and J ends, which lost 0 bases and 4 bases, there was a span of 8 bases. The CDR3 reads CASSVDSHNQPQHF. The CDR3 DNA sequence: TGTGCCAGCAGCGTAGACAGTCATAATCAGCCCCAGCATTTT.

This sequence joins TRBV30 and TRBJ1-3; no reliable D call. The CDR3 length is 13 residues. Germline values: CDR1 GTSNPN, CDR2 SVGIG (reference sequence). With 2 bases removed from V and 2 bases from J, the gap between germline ends came to 7 bases. The chain's CDR3 is CAWSWQTGNTIYF. The CDR3 DNA reads as TGTGCCTGGAGTTGGCAGACTGGAAACACCATATATTTT.

J is TRBJ1-2 and V is TRBV7-3, with 7 nucleotides matching TRBD1. The CDR3 extends over 15 amino acids. Unmatched junction bases numbered 6, after V lost 0 bases and J lost 5 bases. Germline assignment: CDR1 SGHTA and CDR2 FQGTGA. CDR3 coding DNA: TGTGCCAGCAGCTTAACATCGGGACAGTTTTATGGCTACACCTTC. Protein product: CASSLTSGQFYGYTF.

This clone was recorded once. The chain links TRBV30 to TRBJ2-7; tentatively, D is TRBD1 (5 bases). The V and J ends lost 2 bases and 3 bases respectively, with 11 bases between them. The CDR3 covers 13 residues. The germline CDR1 and CDR2 sequences are GTSNPN and SVGIG (reference sequence). Written as DNA, the CDR3 is TGTGCCTGGAGTAGGGGCGACCTCTACGAGCAGTACTTC. Encoded protein: CAWSRGDLYEQYF.

The J gene is TRBJ2-7, the V gene TRBV4-3; D possibly corresponds to TRBD1 (6 bases). Germline V gene lookup returns CDR1 LGHNA and CDR2 YSLEER. V lost 1 base, J lost 3 bases, and 13 bases lay in between. CDR3 size: 15 residues. CDR3 in DNA: TGCGCCAGCAGCCAAGGGACAGCTGGAGGCTACGAGCAGTACTTC. Translating it yields CASSQGTAGGYEQYF.

V gene TRBV6-5 combines with J gene TRBJ1-2, with TRBD1 identical over 7 bases. Looked up from germline, CDR1 is MNHEY and CDR2 is SVGAGI. This CDR3 comprises 14 residues. V shed 4 bases, J shed 2 bases, and the junction held 4 bases outside the gene matches. CDR3 coding DNA: TGTGCCAGCAGTTCCGCGGGACAGAACTATGGCTACACCTTC. It encodes CASSSAGQNYGYTF.

The chain is built from TRBV20-1 and TRBJ1-2; TRBD1 might be the D (5 bases). The CDR3 is 11 residues long. Germline-derived CDR1 and CDR2 are DFQATT and SNEGSKA (reference sequence). The V gene lost 3 bases and the J gene lost 6 bases, with 8 bases spanning the gap. CDR3 loop: CSASLGDGYTF. CDR3 sequence (DNA): TGCAGTGCTAGTTTGGGGGATGGCTACACCTTC.

The rearrangement links TRBV19 to TRBJ2-1; D may be TRBD2 (5 bases). CDR1 is LNHDA, CDR2 SQIVND, per germline (reference sequence). This CDR3 spans 17 amino acids. V lost 3 bases and J lost 0, with 15 bases in between. The CDR3 sequence is CASSIRSGRSSYNEQFF. The CDR3 DNA sequence: TGTGCCAGTAGTATCCGGTCGGGAAGAAGCTCCTACAATGAGCAGTTCTTC.

The chain carries TRBV6-6 and TRBJ1-5, with D possibly being TRBD1 (5 bases). CDR3 size: 16 residues. V was shortened by 2 bases and J by 6 bases, with 17 bases between the two germline ends. Germline CDR1 MNHNY, CDR2 SVGAGI (reference sequence). CDR3 sequence reads: CASSYKSQGFSQPQHF. In DNA form, the CDR3 reads TGTGCCAGCAGTTACAAATCCCAGGGTTTTTCTCAGCCCCAGCATTTT.